Presented here are 24 T cell receptor beta chains from one specimen sequenced in a study of blood T cell repertoires in COVID-19. Profiled with immunoSEQ multiplex PCR; TCRdb holds only in-frame clones, not every one. The sample shows 250,000 to 350,000 clones, approximately 90% of them seen only once. Sequencing used peripheral blood. The source of these receptors is a woman aged 50 to 60 with COVID-19, enrolled during active disease.

V usage is TRBV24-1 and J usage is TRBJ2-1; 11 nucleotides align to TRBD2. V lost 3 bases to trimming and J lost 7 bases; unmatched junction nucleotides: 10. The germline CDR1 and CDR2 sequences are KGHDR and SFDVKD. This CDR3 comprises 17 residues. This CDR3 reads CATSDLYSGRDSNEQFF. The CDR3 DNA reads as TGTGCCACCAGTGATCTATATAGCGGGAGGGACTCTAATGAGCAGTTCTTC.

V is TRBV6-5 and J is TRBJ2-7; D is ambiguous. CDR3 length: 15 residues. From germline, CDR1 is MNHEY and CDR2 SVGAGI. Between the trimmed V and J ends, which lost 0 bases and 0 bases, there was a span of 9 bases. CDR3 sequence reads: CASSYSAADSYEQYF. The CDR3 nucleotides are TGTGCCAGCAGTTACTCTGCGGCGGACTCCTACGAGCAGTACTTC.

This clone was detected only a few times. The genes are TRBV5-6 and TRBJ1-2; D is undetermined. The germline gives CDR1 SGHDT, CDR2 YYEEEE. V was trimmed by 3 bases and J by 2 bases, leaving 8 bases between them. The CDR3 extends over 13 amino acids. The CDR3 DNA reads TGTGCCAGCAGCTCCACAGTCAACTATGGCTACACCTTC. Its protein product is CASSSTVNYGYTF.

The V call is TRBV11-2, the J call TRBJ2-7; possible D gene TRBD1, 7 bases. The V gene's germline CDR1 is SGHAT and CDR2 FQNNGV. V gave up 5 bases and J gave up 9 bases, with 26 bases separating them. This CDR3 is 16 amino acids long. The CDR3 DNA reads as TGTGCCAGCAGCAACCTTCCGACAGGGAGGAGGGTAGGGCAGTACTTC. Its translation is CASSNLPTGRRVGQYF.

This clone has a single count. V gene TRBV19 combines with J gene TRBJ2-1; TRBD2 is a possible D gene (6 bases). Germline V CDR1 and CDR2: LNHDA, SQIVND (reference sequence). V dropped 3 bases and J dropped 12 bases, with 18 bases sitting between them. There are 14 residues in the CDR3. For the CDR3, the DNA is TGTGCCAGTAGTATGGATAAAGTGACAGCGGGGCAGTTCTTC. Translation: CASSMDKVTAGQFF.

The J gene is TRBJ1-1, the V gene TRBV29-1; TRBD1 might be the D (6 bases). Germline CDR1 is SQVTM and CDR2 is ANQGSEA. Trimming removed 7 bases at V and 0 bases at J, with 9 bases between. This CDR3 comprises 12 residues. CDR3 loop: CSARTVNTEAFF. The CDR3 nucleotides are TGCAGCGCCCGGACAGTGAACACTGAAGCTTTCTTT.

The J gene is TRBJ2-1, the V gene TRBV10-3, with 7 bases aligning to TRBD1. CDR3 length equals 17 residues. Losses at the gene ends were 0 bases for V and 3 bases for J; bases not matched to a gene: 8. CDR1 and CDR2 from the germline V gene are ENHRY and SYGVKD. This chain's CDR3 is CAISESGKGGDYNEQFF. As DNA, the CDR3 is TGTGCCATCAGTGAGTCCGGAAAAGGGGGCGACTACAATGAGCAGTTCTTC.

The chain recombines TRBV4-3 with TRBJ2-1; D gene uncertain. CDR1 is LGHNA and CDR2 is YSLEER in the germline V gene. CDR3 size: 17 residues. Deletions cut 4 bases from V and 0 bases from J, with 16 bases between. The CDR3 loop reads CASSPRLDGFSYNEQFF. In DNA form, the CDR3 reads TGCGCCAGCAGCCCTAGGCTTGACGGTTTCTCCTACAATGAGCAGTTCTTC.

The CDR3 sequence: CASSPGKIAGGLQETQYF. CDR3 coding DNA: TGTGCCAGCAGCCCGGGCAAAATCGCAGGGGGCCTCCAAGAGACCCAGTACTTC. This chain connects TRBV11-3 to TRBJ2-5; 8 bases map to TRBD1. J gave up 1 base and V 5 bases, and 15 bases lay outside the gene matches. The CDR3 is made up of 18 amino acids. CDR1 is SGHNT, CDR2 YENEEA, per germline.

This chain links TRBV5-1 with TRBJ1-1; a weak D match, TRBD1 (6 bases). V was clipped by 4 bases and J by 5 bases, with 12 bases between them. The CDR3 covers 13 residues. Germline loops: CDR1 SGHRS, CDR2 YFSETQ. CDR3 protein: CASSRTGTTEAFF. The CDR3 nucleotides are TGCGCCAGCAGCCGAACAGGGACGACTGAAGCTTTCTTT.

Only a few counts were recorded for this clone. The genes are TRBV11-3 and TRBJ1-1; TRBD1 might be the D (5 bases). Per the germline V gene, CDR1 is SGHNT and CDR2 is YENEEA. Trimming cost V 5 bases and J 0 bases, with 10 bases left between them. This CDR3 contains 14 residues. CDR3 region: CASSTHRLNTEAFF. For the CDR3, the DNA is TGTGCCAGCAGCACTCACAGGTTGAACACTGAAGCTTTCTTT.

For the CDR3, the DNA is TGTGCCAGTAAGCCGACTAGCGGGAGGAGTGAGCAGTTCTTC. Translation gives CASKPTSGRSEQFF. The chain links TRBV19 to TRBJ2-1, with 13 nucleotides matching TRBD2. Trimming cost V 7 bases and J 9 bases; bases outside gene matches: 6. The CDR3 length is 14 residues. Germline CDR1 reads LNHDA; CDR2 reads SQIVND (reference sequence).

This clone has only a few counts. This chain connects TRBV6-5 to TRBJ1-5, with a possible D match to TRBD1 (6 bases). The germline V and J ends were trimmed by 6 bases and 5 bases, with 14 bases remaining between them. Germline values: CDR1 MNHEY, CDR2 SVGAGI. CDR3 length: 14 amino acids. This CDR3 is CASRQQGVDQPQHF. The CDR3 DNA reads as TGTGCCAGCAGGCAACAGGGCGTAGATCAGCCCCAGCATTTT.

The CDR3 DNA is TGTGCCACAGGGTGGGGCTTTCGAAGGAGCTATGGCTACACCTTC. Protein sequence: CATGWGFRRSYGYTF. The chain recombines TRBV19 with TRBJ1-2, with D possibly matching TRBD1 (5 bases). V lost 10 bases to trimming and J lost 4 bases, with 22 bases between them. The CDR3 has 15 amino acids. Germline CDR1 reads LNHDA; CDR2 reads SQIVND (reference sequence). The variable domain in full, completed from reference TRBV19 and TRBJ1-2, reads DGGITQSPKYLFRKEGQNVTLSCEQNLNHDAMYWYRQDPGQGLRLIYYSQIVNDFQKGDIAEGYSVSREKKESFPLTVTSAQKNPTAFYLCATGWGFRRSYGYTFGSGTRLTVV.

The chain carries TRBV11-3 and TRBJ2-1, with a tentative D call TRBD2 (6 bases). CDR3 length: 14 amino acids. V gave up 5 bases and J gave up 7 bases, with 15 bases separating them. CDR1 is SGHNT, CDR2 YENEEA, per germline. The CDR3 protein is CASSPRLDMNEQFF. In DNA, the CDR3 is TGTGCCAGCAGCCCGCGACTAGACATGAATGAGCAGTTCTTC.

The V gene is TRBV19, the J gene TRBJ1-1; perhaps TRBD1 as D (6 bases). V was shortened by 5 bases and J by 1 base, with 20 bases between the two germline ends. The CDR3 spans 17 residues. Germline CDR1 is LNHDA and CDR2 is SQIVND (reference sequence). This CDR3 reads CASSLRGKGQRNTEAFF. DNA of the CDR3: TGTGCCAGTAGTCTCAGGGGCAAGGGCCAGAGGAACACTGAAGCTTTCTTT.

The chain couples TRBV4-1 to TRBJ2-7; 7 positions match TRBD2. The CDR3 has 16 amino acids. V lost 0 bases to trimming and J lost 6 bases; unmatched junction nucleotides: 11. CDR1 and CDR2 (germline): MGHRA, YSYEKL. In DNA form, the CDR3 reads TGCGCCAGCAGCCAAGATCATGGGGGGGTAGGGACCGAGCAGTACTTC. Translation: CASSQDHGGVGTEQYF.

CDR3 nucleotide sequence: TGTGCCAGCAGTCACCTAGCGGGAACCTACGAGCAGTACTTC. The encoded protein is CASSHLAGTYEQYF. This chain joins TRBV27 and TRBJ2-7, with 9 nucleotides matching TRBD2. The CDR3 has 14 residues. Looked up from germline, CDR1 is MNHEY and CDR2 is SMNVEV (reference sequence). V shed 5 bases and J 2 bases; nucleotides not matched to a gene: 4.

The chain links TRBV19 to TRBJ2-1, with D maybe TRBD2 (6 bases). This CDR3 comprises 13 residues. CDR1 is LNHDA and CDR2 is SQIVND in the germline V gene (reference sequence). Trimming took 7 bases from V and 8 from J, leaving 15 bases between them. The CDR3 DNA sequence: TGTGCCAGTAAGCGACTAGGGTTCGATGAGCAGTTCTTC. It translates to CASKRLGFDEQFF. Supplemented by reference TRBV19 and TRBJ2-1, the full variable domain reads DGGITQSPKYLFRKEGQNVTLSCEQNLNHDAMYWYRQDPGQGLRLIYYSQIVNDFQKGDIAEGYSVSREKKESFPLTVTSAQKNPTAFYLCASKRLGFDEQFFGPGTRLTVL.

V is TRBV7-2 and J is TRBJ1-2, with a possible D match to TRBD1 (6 bases). Germline assignment: CDR1 SGHTA and CDR2 FQGNSA. V lost 2 bases, J lost 4 bases, and 17 bases lay in between. The CDR3 spans 16 residues. The CDR3 bases are TGTGCCAGCAGCTTACAGGCCTCGACAGGCTTCTATGGCTACACCTTC. Translating it yields CASSLQASTGFYGYTF.

The rearrangement joins TRBV14 to TRBJ2-7; maybe TRBD2 (6 bases). The CDR3 is 14 amino acids. The germline CDR1 and CDR2 sequences are SGHDN and FVKESK. The V end was cut by 4 bases, the J end by 6 bases, with 16 bases between. The CDR3 protein is CASSRGGTGIEQYF. CDR3 nucleotides: TGTGCCAGCAGCCGGGGAGGAACGGGCATCGAGCAGTACTTC.

This rearrangement joins TRBV7-2 to TRBJ2-7, with 8 nucleotides matching TRBD2. Looked up from germline, CDR1 is SGHTA and CDR2 is FQGNSA. The CDR3 contains 16 residues. Trimming cost V 1 base and J 0 bases; bases outside gene matches: 5. The CDR3 DNA sequence: TGTGCCAGCAGCTTAGGGCGGGGGGCTCTCTCCTACGAGCAGTACTTC. It encodes CASSLGRGALSYEQYF.

The chain joins TRBV19 to TRBJ1-5; 8 bases are a match to TRBD1. Losses at the gene ends were 6 bases for V and 6 bases for J; bases not matched to a gene: 10. Germline V gives CDR1 LNHDA, CDR2 SQIVND (reference sequence). The CDR3 is 15 amino acids. In DNA, the CDR3 is TGTGCCAGTAGGAAAGGGGCCGACAGGGGTCAGCCCCAGCATTTT. Translating it yields CASRKGADRGQPQHF.

This rearrangement joins TRBV29-1 to TRBJ1-2; 8 bases fit TRBD1. This CDR3 region has 12 residues. V shed 3 bases and J 6 bases; nucleotides not matched to a gene: 3. In germline, CDR1 is SQVTM, CDR2 ANQGSEA. The CDR3 nucleotides are TGCAGCGTTGAGGCAGGGGGCCATGGCTACACCTTC. Amino acid sequence: CSVEAGGHGYTF.